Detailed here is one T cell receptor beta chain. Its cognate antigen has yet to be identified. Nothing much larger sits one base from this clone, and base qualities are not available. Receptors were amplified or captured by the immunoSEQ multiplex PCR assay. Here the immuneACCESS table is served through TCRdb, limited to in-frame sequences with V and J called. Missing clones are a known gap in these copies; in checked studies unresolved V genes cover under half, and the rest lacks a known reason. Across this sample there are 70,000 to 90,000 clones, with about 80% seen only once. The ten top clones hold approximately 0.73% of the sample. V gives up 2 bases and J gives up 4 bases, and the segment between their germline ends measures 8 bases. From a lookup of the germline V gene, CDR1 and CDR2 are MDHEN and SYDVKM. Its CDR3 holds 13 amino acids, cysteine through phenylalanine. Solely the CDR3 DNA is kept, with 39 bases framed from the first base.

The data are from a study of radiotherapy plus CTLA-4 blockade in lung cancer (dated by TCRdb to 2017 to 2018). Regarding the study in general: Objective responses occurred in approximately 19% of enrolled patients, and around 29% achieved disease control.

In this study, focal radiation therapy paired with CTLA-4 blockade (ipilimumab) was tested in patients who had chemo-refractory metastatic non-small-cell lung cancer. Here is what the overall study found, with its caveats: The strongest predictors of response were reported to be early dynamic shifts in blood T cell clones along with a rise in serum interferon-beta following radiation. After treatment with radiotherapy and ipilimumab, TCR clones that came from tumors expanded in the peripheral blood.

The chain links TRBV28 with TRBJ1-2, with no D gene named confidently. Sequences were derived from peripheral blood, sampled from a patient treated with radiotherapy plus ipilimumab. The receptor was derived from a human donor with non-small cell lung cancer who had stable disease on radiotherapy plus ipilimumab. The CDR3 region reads CASSLLGIYGYTF. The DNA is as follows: TGTGCCAGCAGTTTACTAGGCATCTATGGCTACACCTTC.